This T cell receptor (beta chain) was recorded in a study of somatic mutations in cytotoxic T cells in rheumatoid arthritis. The repertoire was sequenced with immunoSEQ multiplex PCR; TCRdb's copy has only in-frame clones and lacks some. The table has about 18,000 clones, 82% seen once. A remark on this clone: Its antigen is unknown.

CD4+ and CD8+ cells were isolated by positive magnetic bead selection, with purity checked by flow cytometry. The CDR3 sequence is 18 residues long. CDR1 is MGHDK, CDR2 SYGVNS, per germline. With 2 bases clipped from V and 5 bases from J, the junction kept 14 bases outside the gene matches. Study conclusions and caveats: Among rheumatoid arthritis patients, TRBV07 appeared slightly underrepresented, and this finding was left without any adjustment for multiple comparisons.

This chain connects TRBV25-1 to TRBJ2-5; 10 nucleotides line up with TRBD2. The receptor was derived from an adult with rheumatoid arthritis. The sample comprised CD8+ T cells sorted from blood. CDR3 DNA: TGTGCCAGCAGTGAAGCAGAACTAGCGGGACCCTCGGGGGAGACCCAGTACTTC. Protein sequence: CASSEAELAGPSGETQYF. Drawing the rest from reference TRBV25-1 and TRBJ2-5, the complete variable domain is EADIYQTPRYLVIGTGKKITLECSQTMGHDKMYWYQQDPGMELHLIHYSYGVNSTEKGDLSSESTVSRIRTEHFPLTLESARPSHTSQYLCASSEAELAGPSGETQYFGPGTRLLVL.